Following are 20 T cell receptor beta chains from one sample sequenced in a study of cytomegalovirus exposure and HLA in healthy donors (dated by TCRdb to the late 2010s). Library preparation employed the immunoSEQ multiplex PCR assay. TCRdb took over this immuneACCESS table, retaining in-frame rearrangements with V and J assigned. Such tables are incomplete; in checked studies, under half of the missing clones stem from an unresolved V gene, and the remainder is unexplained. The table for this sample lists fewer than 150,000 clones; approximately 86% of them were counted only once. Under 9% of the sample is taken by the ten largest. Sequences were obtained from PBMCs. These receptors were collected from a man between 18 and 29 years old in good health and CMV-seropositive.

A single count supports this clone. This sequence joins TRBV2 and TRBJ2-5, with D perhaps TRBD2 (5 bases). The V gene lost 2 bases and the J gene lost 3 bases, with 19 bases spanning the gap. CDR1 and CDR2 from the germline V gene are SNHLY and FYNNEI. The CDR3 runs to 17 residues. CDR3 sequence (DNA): TGTGCCAGCAGTGAAACCCGAGGAGCGGAGGTGGAAGAGACCCAGTACTTC. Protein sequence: CASSETRGAEVEETQYF.

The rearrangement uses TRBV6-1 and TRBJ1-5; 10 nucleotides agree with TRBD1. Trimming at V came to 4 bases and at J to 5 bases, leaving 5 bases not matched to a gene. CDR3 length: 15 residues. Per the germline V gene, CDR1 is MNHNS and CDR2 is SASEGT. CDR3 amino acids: CASSGTTGGDQPQHF. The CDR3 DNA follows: TGTGCCAGCAGTGGAACGACAGGGGGCGATCAGCCCCAGCATTTT.

The CDR3 is CAWARGILENTIYF. The CDR3 region has the DNA TGTGCCTGGGCTCGGGGGATTTTGGAAAACACCATATATTTT. The rearrangement joins TRBV30 to TRBJ1-3, with D perhaps TRBD1 (5 bases). Between the trimmed V and J ends, which lost 5 bases and 6 bases, there was a span of 17 bases. The CDR3 is made up of 14 amino acids. Germline CDR1 is GTSNPN and CDR2 is SVGIG (reference sequence). The full variable domain, with the rest looked up from reference TRBV30 and TRBJ1-3, is SQTIHQWPATLVQPVGSPLSLECTVEGTSNPNLYWYRQAAGRGLQLLFYSVGIGQISSEVPQNLSASRPQDRQFILSSKKLLLSDSGFYLCAWARGILENTIYFGEGSWLTVV.

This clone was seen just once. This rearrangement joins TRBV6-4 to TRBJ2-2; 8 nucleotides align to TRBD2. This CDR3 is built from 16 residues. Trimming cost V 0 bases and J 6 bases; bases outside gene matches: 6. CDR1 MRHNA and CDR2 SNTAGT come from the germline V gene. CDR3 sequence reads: CASSDSTGGAPGELFF. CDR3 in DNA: TGTGCCAGCAGTGACTCGACCGGGGGGGCCCCCGGGGAGCTGTTTTTT.

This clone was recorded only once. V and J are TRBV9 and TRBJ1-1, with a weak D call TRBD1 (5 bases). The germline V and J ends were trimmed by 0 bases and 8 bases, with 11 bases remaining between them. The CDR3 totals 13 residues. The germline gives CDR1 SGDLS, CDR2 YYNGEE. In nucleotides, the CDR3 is TGTGCCAGCAGCGTAGAGTTAAGGGGAGAAGCTTTCTTT. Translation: CASSVELRGEAFF.

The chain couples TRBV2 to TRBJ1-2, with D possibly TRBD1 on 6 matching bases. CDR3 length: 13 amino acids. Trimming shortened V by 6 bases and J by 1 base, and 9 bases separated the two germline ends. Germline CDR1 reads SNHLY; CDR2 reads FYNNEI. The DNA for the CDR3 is TGTGCCAGCAGAGGGACAATTAACTATGGCTACACCTTC. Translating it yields CASRGTINYGYTF.

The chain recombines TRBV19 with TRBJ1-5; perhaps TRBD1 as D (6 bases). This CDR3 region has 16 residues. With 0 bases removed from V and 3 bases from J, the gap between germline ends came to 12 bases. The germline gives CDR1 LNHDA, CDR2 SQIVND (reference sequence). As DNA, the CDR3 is TGTGCCAGTAGTATAGATTTGAAGGGGGACAATCAGCCCCAGCATTTT. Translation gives CASSIDLKGDNQPQHF. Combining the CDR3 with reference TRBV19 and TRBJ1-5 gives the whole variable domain DGGITQSPKYLFRKEGQNVTLSCEQNLNHDAMYWYRQDPGQGLRLIYYSQIVNDFQKGDIAEGYSVSREKKESFPLTVTSAQKNPTAFYLCASSIDLKGDNQPQHFGDGTRLSIL.

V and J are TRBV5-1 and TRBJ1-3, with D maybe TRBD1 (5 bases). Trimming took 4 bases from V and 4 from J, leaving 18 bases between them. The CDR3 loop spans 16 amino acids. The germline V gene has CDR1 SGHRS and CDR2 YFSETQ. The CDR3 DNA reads TGCGCCAGCAGCACCGAACCTCGGGGGTTAGGAAACACCATATATTTT. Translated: CASSTEPRGLGNTIYF.

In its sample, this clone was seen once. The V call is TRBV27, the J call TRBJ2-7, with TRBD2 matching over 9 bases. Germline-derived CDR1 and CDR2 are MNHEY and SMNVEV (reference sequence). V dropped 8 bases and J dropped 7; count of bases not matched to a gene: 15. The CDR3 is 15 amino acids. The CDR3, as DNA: TGTGCCAGCGGAAGAGGGACTAGCCAAAAAGGGGAGCAGTACTTC. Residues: CASGRGTSQKGEQYF.

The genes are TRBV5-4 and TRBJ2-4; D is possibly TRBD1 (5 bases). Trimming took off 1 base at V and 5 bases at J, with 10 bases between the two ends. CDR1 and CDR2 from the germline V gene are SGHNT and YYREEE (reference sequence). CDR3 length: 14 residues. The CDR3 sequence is CASSLMQGENIQYF. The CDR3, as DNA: TGTGCCAGCAGCTTGATGCAGGGCGAAAACATTCAGTACTTC.

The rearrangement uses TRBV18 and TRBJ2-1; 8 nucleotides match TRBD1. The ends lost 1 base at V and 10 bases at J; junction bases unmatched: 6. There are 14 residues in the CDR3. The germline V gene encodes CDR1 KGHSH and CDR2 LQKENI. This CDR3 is CASSPLDREREQFF. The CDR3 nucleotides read TGTGCCAGCTCACCACTGGACAGGGAGAGGGAGCAGTTCTTC.

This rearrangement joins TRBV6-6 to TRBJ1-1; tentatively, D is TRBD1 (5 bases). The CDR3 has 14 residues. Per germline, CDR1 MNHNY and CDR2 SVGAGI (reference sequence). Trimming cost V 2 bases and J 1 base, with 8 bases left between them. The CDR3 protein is CASSYGHKNTEAFF. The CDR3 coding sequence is TGTGCCAGCAGTTACGGACATAAGAACACTGAAGCTTTCTTT.

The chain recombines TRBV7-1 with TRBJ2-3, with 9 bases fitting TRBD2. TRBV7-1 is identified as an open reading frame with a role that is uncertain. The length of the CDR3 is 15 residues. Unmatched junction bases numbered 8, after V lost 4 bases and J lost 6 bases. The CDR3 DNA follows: TGTGCCAGCAGCTTTGAAGCGGGAGGTAGGGATACGCAGTATTTT. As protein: CASSFEAGGRDTQYF.

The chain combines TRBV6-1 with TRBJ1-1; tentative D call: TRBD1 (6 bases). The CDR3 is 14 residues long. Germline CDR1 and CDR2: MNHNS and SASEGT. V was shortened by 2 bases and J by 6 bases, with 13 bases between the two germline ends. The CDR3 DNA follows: TGTGCCAGCAGTGAATTGGGGGCCACAGCTGAAGCTTTCTTT. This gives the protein CASSELGATAEAFF.

The CDR3 reads CASSQEGTTSTDTQYF. CDR3 nucleotides: TGTGCCAGCAGCCAAGAGGGGACTACTAGCACAGATACGCAGTATTTT. The rearrangement joins TRBV4-2 to TRBJ2-3, with TRBD2 matching over 7 bases. The V segment lost 0 bases and the J segment 0 bases; nucleotides outside the gene matches: 3. The CDR3 runs 16 residues. Germline V gene data show CDR1 as LGHNA and CDR2 as YNFKEQ.

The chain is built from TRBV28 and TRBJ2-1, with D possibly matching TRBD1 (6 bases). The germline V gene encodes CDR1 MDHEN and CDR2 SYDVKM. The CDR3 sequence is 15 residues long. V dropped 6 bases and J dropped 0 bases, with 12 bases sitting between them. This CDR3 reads CASSYRESSYNEQFF. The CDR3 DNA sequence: TGTGCCAGCAGCTACAGGGAAAGCTCCTACAATGAGCAGTTCTTC.

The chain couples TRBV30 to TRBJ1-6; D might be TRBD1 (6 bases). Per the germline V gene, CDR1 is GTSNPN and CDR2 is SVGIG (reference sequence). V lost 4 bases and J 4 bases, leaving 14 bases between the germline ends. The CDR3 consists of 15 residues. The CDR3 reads CAWKSRGPYNSPLHF. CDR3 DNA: TGTGCCTGGAAGTCCAGGGGACCTTATAATTCACCCCTCCACTTT. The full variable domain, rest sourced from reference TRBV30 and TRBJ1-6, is SQTIHQWPATLVQPVGSPLSLECTVEGTSNPNLYWYRQAAGRGLQLLFYSVGIGQISSEVPQNLSASRPQDRQFILSSKKLLLSDSGFYLCAWKSRGPYNSPLHFGNGTRLTVT.

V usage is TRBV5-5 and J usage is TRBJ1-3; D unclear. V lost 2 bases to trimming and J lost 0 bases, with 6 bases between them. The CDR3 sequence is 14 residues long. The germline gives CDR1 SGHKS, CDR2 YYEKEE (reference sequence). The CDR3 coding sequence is TGTGCCAGCAGCTTTTCGGTCTCTGGAAACACCATATATTTT. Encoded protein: CASSFSVSGNTIYF.

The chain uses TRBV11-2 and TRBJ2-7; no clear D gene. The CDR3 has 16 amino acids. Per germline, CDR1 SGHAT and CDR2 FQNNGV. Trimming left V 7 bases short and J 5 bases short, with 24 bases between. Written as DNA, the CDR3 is TGTGCCAGCACCCAGGCCTCTTTGACGGCTACAGACGAGCAGTACTTC. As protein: CASTQASLTATDEQYF.

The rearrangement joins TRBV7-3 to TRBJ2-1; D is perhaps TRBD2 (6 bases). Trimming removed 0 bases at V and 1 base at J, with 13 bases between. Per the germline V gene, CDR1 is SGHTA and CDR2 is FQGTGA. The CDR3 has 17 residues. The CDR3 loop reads CASSLTGGGGSYNEQFF. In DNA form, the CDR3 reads TGTGCCAGCAGCTTAACTGGGGGAGGAGGATCCTACAATGAGCAGTTCTTC.